The clone carrying this TCR beta chain was seen repeatedly, ten times or more. This sample was taken from a study of T cells in Graves' hyperthyroidism and ophthalmopathy. The CDR3 has 19 residues. CDR1 is SGHNT, CDR2 YYREEE, per germline (reference sequence). V lost 4 bases to trimming and J lost 0 bases; unmatched junction nucleotides: 11. Each ophthalmopathy patient scored at least 3 on the Clinical Activity Score and at least 4 on NOSPECS grade, with duration under 3 months. Amplified TCR beta CDR3 regions came from RNA transcripts. First-round RT-PCR targeting the TCR CDR3 was performed with the HTBI primer set. Each CDR3 protein gets one entry after TCRdb re-called the multiplex PCR reads with MiXCR. The sample has 50,000 to 75,000 distinct CDR3 sequences, around half seen once.

The sample was blood. This clonotype was obtained from a woman aged 25 to 39 with Graves' ophthalmopathy. V is TRBV5-4 and J is TRBJ2-2; 11 bases match TRBD2. The CDR3 loop reads CASSPRLAGGSANTGELFF. For the CDR3, the DNA is TGTGCCAGCAGCCCCCGTTTAGCGGGAGGGTCCGCGAACACCGGGGAGCTGTTTTTT.